The T cell receptor beta chain described here comes from a study of Graves' ophthalmopathy and Graves' hyperthyroidism. Study as a whole: No treatment had been given when peripheral blood was collected at initial diagnosis. Findings and caveats of the study: Most expanded clonotypes from thyroid (those above 0.001 frequency) were also found in blood. A model of 13 signatures distinguished ophthalmopathy from stable hyperthyroidism at around 90% sensitivity and 70% to 84% specificity.

This clonotype was found a few times. Its antigen is not identified. The V and J ends lost 2 bases and 1 base respectively, with 11 bases between them. CDR1 KGHSH and CDR2 LQKENI come from the germline V gene. The CDR3 length is 15 residues. TCR beta CDR3 regions were amplified from RNA transcripts. Amplification began with first-round RT-PCR using HTBI primers, then second-round multiplex PCR was performed. TCRdb ran MiXCR on the multiplex PCR reads and lists one entry per CDR3 protein. The sample includes about half a million distinct CDR3 sequences, approximately 15% of them seen just once. The sequence came from a woman aged 30 to 39 with Graves' ophthalmopathy. The genes are TRBV18 and TRBJ1-1; no clear D gene. Sequencing was done on a sample of blood. The CDR3 protein is CASSPIQVGNTEAFF. The CDR3 region has the DNA TGTGCCAGCTCACCAATTCAGGTCGGGAACACTGAAGCTTTCTTT.